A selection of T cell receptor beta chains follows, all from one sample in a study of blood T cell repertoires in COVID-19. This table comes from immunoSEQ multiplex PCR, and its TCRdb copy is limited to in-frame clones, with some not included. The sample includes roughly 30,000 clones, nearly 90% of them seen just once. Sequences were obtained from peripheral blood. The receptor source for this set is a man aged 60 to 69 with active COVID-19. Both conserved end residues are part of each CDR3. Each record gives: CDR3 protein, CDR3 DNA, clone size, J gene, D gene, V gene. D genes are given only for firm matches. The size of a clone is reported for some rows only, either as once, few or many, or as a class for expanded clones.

CDR3: CASSSVSGGNTIYF
DNA: TGCGCCAGCAGCTCCGTTTCCGGTGGAAACACCATATATTTT
size: few
J: TRBJ1-3
D: -
V: TRBV5-1

CDR3: CASRTDRIYNSPLHF
DNA: TGTGCCAGCAGAACGGACAGGATTTATAATTCACCCCTCCACTTT
size: -
J: TRBJ1-6
D: TRBD1
V: TRBV28

CDR3: CASSSGRARASYEQYF
DNA: TGTGCCAGTAGTAGTGGGAGGGCCAGGGCCTCCTACGAGCAGTACTTC
size: few
J: TRBJ2-7
D: TRBD2
V: TRBV19

CDR3: CASSQGAGSNQPQHF
DNA: TGTGCCAGCAGCCAGGGGGCGGGTAGCAATCAGCCCCAGCATTTT
size: -
J: TRBJ1-5
D: -
V: TRBV3-1/TRBV3-2

CDR3: CASSFRDRGPKGNSPLHF
DNA: TGTGCCAGCAGCTTTAGGGACAGGGGGCCGAAGGGTAATTCACCCCTCCACTTT
size: -
J: TRBJ1-6
D: TRBD1
V: TRBV7-3

CDR3: CATSEDRGSYNEQFF
DNA: TGTGCCACCAGTGAAGACAGGGGGTCCTACAATGAGCAGTTCTTC
size: -
J: TRBJ2-1
D: TRBD1
V: TRBV24-1

CDR3: CASSQSRTGGLGRRETQYF
DNA: TGTGCCAGCAGTCAGTCCAGGACAGGGGGTCTGGGGCGTAGGGAGACCCAGTACTTC
size: -
J: TRBJ2-5
D: TRBD1
V: TRBV7-7

CDR3: CASILRRPGGTEAFF
DNA: TGTGCCAGCATTTTACGTAGGCCTGGGGGGACTGAAGCTTTCTTT
size: -
J: TRBJ1-1
D: -
V: TRBV6-6

CDR3: CASSPSGTSGAGGQFF
DNA: TGTGCCAGCAGTCCCTCCGGGACTAGCGGGGCGGGGGGGCAGTTCTTC
size: -
J: TRBJ2-1
D: TRBD2
V: TRBV6-2/TRBV6-3

CDR3: CASSREVEQYF
DNA: TGTGCCAGCAGCCGGGAGGTCGAGCAGTACTTC
size: -
J: TRBJ2-7
D: TRBD2
V: TRBV5-5

CDR3: CASHPPRGGTTEAFF
DNA: TGTGCCAGCCATCCCCCCCGAGGGGGCACCACTGAAGCTTTCTTT
size: -
J: TRBJ1-1
D: TRBD1
V: TRBV2

CDR3: CASSPGTITGELFF
DNA: TGTGCCAGCAGTCCCGGGACTATCACCGGGGAGCTGTTTTTT
size: -
J: TRBJ2-2
D: TRBD2
V: TRBV6-4

CDR3: CASSPPGQLSSTNEKLFF
DNA: TGTGCCAGCAGCCCCCCAGGGCAGTTGAGTTCAACTAATGAAAAACTGTTTTTT
size: -
J: TRBJ1-4
D: -
V: TRBV2

CDR3: CASSLGTGRGQPQHF
DNA: TGTGCCAGTAGTTTAGGGACAGGGCGAGGTCAGCCCCAGCATTTT
size: -
J: TRBJ1-5
D: TRBD1
V: TRBV27

CDR3: CASSPGQGENQPQHF
DNA: TGCGCCAGCAGCCCTGGACAGGGGGAAAATCAGCCCCAGCATTTT
size: -
J: TRBJ1-5
D: TRBD1
V: TRBV5-1

CDR3: CASSGGVVSFFRTIYGYTF
DNA: TGTGCCAGCAGCGGGGGGGTCGTTTCTTTTTTCCGTACTATTTACGGCTACACCTTC
size: -
J: TRBJ1-2
D: -
V: TRBV9

CDR3: CAWSAQVYEQYF
DNA: TGTGCCTGGAGTGCACAGGTCTACGAGCAGTACTTC
size: -
J: TRBJ2-7
D: -
V: TRBV30

CDR3: CASSLGPGRGTTGELFF
DNA: TGCGCCAGCAGCTTGGGACCGGGGCGGGGGACCACCGGGGAGCTGTTTTTT
size: -
J: TRBJ2-2
D: TRBD2
V: TRBV5-1

CDR3: CASSLEEGYGEQYF
DNA: TGTGCCAGCAGCTTGGAGGAGGGGTACGGGGAGCAGTACTTC
size: -
J: TRBJ2-7
D: -
V: TRBV5-4

CDR3: CASSLGGSGLETQYF
DNA: TGTGCCAGCAGCTTAGGCGGGTCAGGTTTGGAGACCCAGTACTTC
size: -
J: TRBJ2-5
D: -
V: TRBV5-6

CDR3: CASSGQGGETEAFF
DNA: TGTGCCAGCAGTGGACAAGGGGGAGAAACTGAAGCTTTCTTT
size: -
J: TRBJ1-1
D: -
V: TRBV2

CDR3: CASSWTSGEQFF
DNA: TGTGCCAGCAGCTGGACTAGTGGGGAGCAGTTCTTC
size: -
J: TRBJ2-1
D: TRBD2
V: TRBV2